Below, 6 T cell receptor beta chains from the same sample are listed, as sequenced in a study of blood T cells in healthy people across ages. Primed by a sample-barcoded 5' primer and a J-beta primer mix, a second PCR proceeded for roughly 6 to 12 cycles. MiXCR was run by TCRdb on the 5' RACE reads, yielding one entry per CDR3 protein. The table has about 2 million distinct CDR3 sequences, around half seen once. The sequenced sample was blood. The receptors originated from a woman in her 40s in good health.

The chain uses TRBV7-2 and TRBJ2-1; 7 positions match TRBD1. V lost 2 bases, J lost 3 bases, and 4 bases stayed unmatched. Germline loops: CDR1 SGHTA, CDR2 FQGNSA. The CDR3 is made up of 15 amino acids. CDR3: CASSLPGGHYNEQFF. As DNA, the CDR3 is TGTGCCAGCAGCTTACCAGGGGGTCACTACAATGAGCAGTTCTTC.

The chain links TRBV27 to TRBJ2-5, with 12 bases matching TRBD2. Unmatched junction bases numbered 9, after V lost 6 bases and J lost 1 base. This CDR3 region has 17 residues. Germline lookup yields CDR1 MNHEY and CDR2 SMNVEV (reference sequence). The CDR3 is CASSTAGLAGSQETQYF. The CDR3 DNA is TGTGCCAGCAGCACCGCCGGACTAGCGGGGAGCCAAGAGACCCAGTACTTC.

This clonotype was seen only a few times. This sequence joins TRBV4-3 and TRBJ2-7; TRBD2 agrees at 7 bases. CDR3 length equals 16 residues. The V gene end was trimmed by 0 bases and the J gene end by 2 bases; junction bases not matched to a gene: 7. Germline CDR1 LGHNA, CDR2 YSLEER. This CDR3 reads CASSQDVYGGTYEQYF. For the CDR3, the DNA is TGCGCCAGCAGCCAAGATGTATACGGGGGGACCTACGAGCAGTACTTC.

The CDR3 reads CASSRAGGLSETQYF. CDR3 sequence (DNA): TGTGCCAGCAGCCGCGCGGGGGGGCTATCGGAGACCCAGTACTTC. The gene calls are TRBV3-1 and TRBJ2-5; TRBD2 aligns across 9 bases. V trimming: 4 bases; J trimming: 5 bases; junction bases outside the gene matches: 8. Germline-derived CDR1 and CDR2 are LGHDT and YNNKEL (reference sequence). The CDR3 runs to 15 residues.

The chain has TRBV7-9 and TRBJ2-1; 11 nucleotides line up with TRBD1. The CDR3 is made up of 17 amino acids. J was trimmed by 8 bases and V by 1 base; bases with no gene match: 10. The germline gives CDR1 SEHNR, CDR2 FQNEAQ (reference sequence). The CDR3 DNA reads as TGTGCCAGCAGCTTAGTCCCCACACGGACAGGGGGCGATGAGCAGTTCTTC. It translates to CASSLVPTRTGGDEQFF.

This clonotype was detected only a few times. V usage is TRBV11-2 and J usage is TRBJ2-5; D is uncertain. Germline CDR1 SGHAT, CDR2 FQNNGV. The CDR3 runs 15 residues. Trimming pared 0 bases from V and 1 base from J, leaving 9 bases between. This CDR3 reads CASSLDGGGQETQYF. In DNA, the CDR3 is TGTGCCAGCAGCTTAGATGGTGGCGGCCAAGAGACCCAGTACTTC.